The following is a TCR beta chain sequence with its context. Its specificity is not known. Looked up from germline, CDR1 is SGHVS and CDR2 is FQNEAQ. This CDR3 contains 15 residues. This entry belongs to a study of T cells expressing NK-cell markers. With UMIs, 5'RACE template switching was used to make TCR beta cDNA. TCRdb reanalyzed the 5' RACE reads and collapses them to one entry per CDR3 protein, without DNA. The clone table shows under 200,000 distinct CDR3 sequences, with the ten largest holding around 18%. Study outcomes and limitations: Dominant NKG2C+ clonotypes accounted for roughly 1.0-7.0% of CD8+ T cells in a handful of donors. Researchers report these clonotypes also headed the CD3+CD56-NKG2C+ fraction in a handful of donors.

This chain connects TRBV7-8 to TRBJ2-3; without DNA, the TCRdb call of TRBD2 cannot be checked. Sequenced input: blood T cells: a sorted CD56 or NKG2C T cell subset, CD4+ or CD8+ T cells, or bulk PBMC T cells (not recorded which). This receptor was identified in a woman between 18 and 75 years old in good health. The CDR3 protein is CASSLAGGWTDTQYF.